Presented here are 29 T cell receptor beta chains from one specimen sequenced in a study of cytomegalovirus exposure and HLA in healthy donors. Primers: 60 Vbeta forward and 13 Jbeta reverse. Method: immunoSEQ multiplex PCR; TCRdb's copy keeps in-frame clones and lacks some. The sample consists of fewer than 120,000 clones, 76% of them appearing once. The sample comprised PBMCs. The receptors were sampled from a man younger than 45 in good health and CMV-seropositive.

The CDR3 sequence is CASKTQGGYEQYF. CDR3 bases: TGTGCCAGCAAAACACAGGGGGGGTACGAGCAGTACTTC. The chain combines TRBV28 with TRBJ2-7; maybe TRBD1 (8 bases). Trimming removed 7 bases at V and 4 bases at J, with 14 bases between. The CDR3 is 13 residues long. Germline loops: CDR1 MDHEN, CDR2 SYDVKM.

The chain links TRBV11-2 to TRBJ1-3; D gene uncertain. V lost 8 bases and J lost 2, with 13 bases in between. This CDR3 is built from 14 residues. CDR1 is SGHAT, CDR2 FQNNGV, per germline. For the CDR3, the DNA is TGTGCCAGCCGGCGGGAGGGCGCTGGAAACACCATATATTTT. This codes for CASRREGAGNTIYF.

CDR3 amino acids: CASSLLGGSNQPQHF. The CDR3, as DNA: TGTGCCAGCAGCTTGCTGGGGGGGAGCAATCAGCCCCAGCATTTT. The J gene is TRBJ1-5, the V gene TRBV5-8, with a possible D match to TRBD1 (5 bases). The CDR3 is 15 residues long. Per the germline V gene, CDR1 is SGHTS and CDR2 is YDEGEE. V dropped 1 base and J dropped 1 base, with 9 bases sitting between them.

V usage is TRBV18 and J usage is TRBJ2-7; the match to TRBD1 covers 7 bases. CDR3 length: 14 residues. J lost 5 bases, V lost 3 bases, and 7 bases had no gene match. The germline gives CDR1 KGHSH, CDR2 LQKENI. CDR3 sequence: CASSPKGQAHEQYF. The CDR3, as DNA: TGTGCCAGCTCACCCAAAGGACAGGCTCACGAGCAGTACTTC.

This clone was found a few times. This CDR3 is CASSTPSAGTTDTQYF. The CDR3 DNA reads TGTGCCAGCAGCACCCCGTCGGCGGGGACGACAGATACGCAGTATTTT. The chain carries TRBV7-9 and TRBJ2-3; tentatively, D is TRBD2 (6 bases). The CDR3 totals 16 residues. Germline CDR1 reads SEHNR; CDR2 reads FQNEAQ (reference sequence). The ends were cut back, 5 bases at V and 3 bases at J, with 18 bases in the middle.

The V and J genes are TRBV6-6 and TRBJ2-7; D is uncertain. This CDR3 is built from 12 residues. Germline V gene sequence: CDR1 MNHNY, CDR2 SVGAGI (reference sequence). Between the trimmed V and J ends, which lost 2 bases and 2 bases, there was a span of 4 bases. The CDR3 protein is CASSYTTYEQYF. In DNA form, the CDR3 reads TGTGCCAGCAGTTACACAACCTACGAGCAGTACTTC.

The chain employs TRBV27 and TRBJ2-7, with 8 bases fitting TRBD1. The V gene's germline CDR1 is MNHEY and CDR2 SMNVEV (reference sequence). V shed 6 bases and J 3 bases; nucleotides not matched to a gene: 4. The CDR3 extends over 13 amino acids. The CDR3 here is CASSRTGIYEQYF. CDR3 DNA sequence: TGTGCCAGCAGCCGGACAGGGATCTACGAGCAGTACTTC.

The V and J genes are TRBV28 and TRBJ2-7, with TRBD1 matching over 7 bases. This CDR3 has 16 amino acids. V shed 5 bases, J shed 0 bases, and the junction held 10 bases outside the gene matches. Per germline, CDR1 MDHEN and CDR2 SYDVKM. CDR3 sequence reads: CASSSVGTVISYEQYF. The CDR3 DNA is TGTGCCAGCAGTAGCGTAGGGACAGTGATCTCCTACGAGCAGTACTTC.

The chain joins TRBV5-6 to TRBJ1-4; perhaps TRBD1 as D (5 bases). Germline lookup yields CDR1 SGHDT and CDR2 YYEEEE. V was cut by 0 bases and J by 0 bases, with 6 bases left in between. The CDR3 sequence is 15 residues long. The CDR3 sequence: CASSLATATNEKLFF. In DNA, the CDR3 is TGTGCCAGCAGCTTGGCGACAGCAACTAATGAAAAACTGTTTTTT.

J is TRBJ2-2 and V is TRBV10-3, with a weak D call TRBD2 (6 bases). Trimming pared 1 base from V and 0 bases from J, leaving 9 bases between. Germline-derived CDR1 and CDR2 are ENHRY and SYGVKD. The CDR3 contains 16 residues. The CDR3 region has the DNA TGTGCCATCAGTGAGTTTGCTAGCGCGAACACCGGGGAGCTGTTTTTT. This codes for CAISEFASANTGELFF.

This sequence joins TRBV5-5 and TRBJ2-7; 9 nucleotides align to TRBD2. The CDR3 sequence is 17 residues long. V lost 4 bases and J lost 1; bases outside the gene matches: 12. From germline, CDR1 is SGHKS and CDR2 YYEKEE (reference sequence). CDR3 region: CASSGGSGTSTSYEQYF. The CDR3 DNA sequence: TGTGCCAGCAGCGGAGGGTCCGGGACTAGCACATCCTACGAGCAGTACTTC.

V gene TRBV7-2 combines with J gene TRBJ1-5, with D possibly matching TRBD1 (6 bases). CDR1 SGHTA and CDR2 FQGNSA come from the germline V gene. V was shortened by 3 bases and J by 1 base, with 10 bases between the two germline ends. The CDR3 length is 15 residues. CDR3 DNA sequence: TGTGCCAGCAGCTTGGGGCAGGGGAGCAATCAGCCCCAGCATTTT. It is translated as CASSLGQGSNQPQHF. Together with reference TRBV7-2 and TRBJ1-5, the CDR3 gives the full variable domain: GAGVSQSPSNKVTEKGKDVELRCDPISGHTALYWYRQSLGQGLEFLIYFQGNSAPDKSGLPSDRFSAERTGGSVSTLTIQRTQQEDSAVYLCASSLGQGSNQPQHFGDGTRLSIL.

Only one count was recorded for this clone. The chain combines TRBV5-1 with TRBJ2-3; the match to TRBD2 covers 14 bases. Germline CDR1 and CDR2: SGHRS and YFSETQ. The CDR3 loop spans 16 amino acids. With 4 bases clipped from V and 2 bases from J, the junction kept 3 bases outside the gene matches. CDR3 sequence reads: CASSQGLAGDTDTQYF. The CDR3 DNA reads as TGCGCCAGCAGCCAGGGACTAGCGGGGGACACAGATACGCAGTATTTT.

This clone was picked up a small number of times. This rearrangement joins TRBV28 to TRBJ2-7; no clear D gene. The ends were cut back, 3 bases at V and 4 bases at J, with 4 bases in the middle. Germline values: CDR1 MDHEN, CDR2 SYDVKM. The CDR3 is 11 amino acids. This CDR3 is CASSFLYEQYF. CDR3 bases: TGTGCCAGCAGTTTCTTATACGAGCAGTACTTC. Using reference TRBV28 and TRBJ2-7 for the parts outside the CDR3, the full variable domain is DVKVTQSSRYLVKRTGEKVFLECVQDMDHENMFWYRQDPGLGLRLIYFSYDVKMKEKGDIPEGYSVSREKKERFSLILESASTNQTSMYLCASSFLYEQYFGPGTRLTVT.

The chain joins TRBV30 to TRBJ2-7; 10 bases align to TRBD1. CDR1 is GTSNPN, CDR2 SVGIG, per germline (reference sequence). J gave up 4 bases and V 3 bases, and 12 bases lay outside the gene matches. The CDR3 runs 16 residues. CDR3 DNA sequence: TGTGCCTGGAGGGCCGCCTGGGACAGGGGATGGTACGAGCAGTACTTC. Residues: CAWRAAWDRGWYEQYF. Looking up the rest from reference TRBV30 and TRBJ2-7 gives the full variable domain: SQTIHQWPATLVQPVGSPLSLECTVEGTSNPNLYWYRQAAGRGLQLLFYSVGIGQISSEVPQNLSASRPQDRQFILSSKKLLLSDSGFYLCAWRAAWDRGWYEQYFGPGTRLTVT.

This clone was detected a few times. The J gene is TRBJ2-2, the V gene TRBV7-8; 7 positions agree with TRBD2. The germline V gene has CDR1 SGHVS and CDR2 FQNEAQ. Trimming at V came to 1 base and at J to 3 bases, leaving 2 bases not matched to a gene. This CDR3 region has 15 residues. In DNA, the CDR3 is TGTGCCAGCAGCTTAGTTGGGGGGGACACCGGGGAGCTGTTTTTT. This encodes CASSLVGGDTGELFF.

This rearrangement joins TRBV27 to TRBJ2-1; 12 bases align to TRBD2. V was pared by 9 bases and J by 7 bases, with 4 bases of the junction left unmatched. CDR3 length: 13 residues. Germline assignment: CDR1 MNHEY and CDR2 SMNVEV (reference sequence). CDR3 sequence: CASRLAGENEQFF. The DNA for the CDR3 is TGTGCCAGTCGACTAGCGGGGGAGAATGAGCAGTTCTTC.

The J gene is TRBJ1-1, the V gene TRBV6-1; tentatively, D is TRBD1 (6 bases). Germline lookup yields CDR1 MNHNS and CDR2 SASEGT. V lost 4 bases and J lost 3, with 18 bases in between. This CDR3 region has 16 residues. CDR3 coding DNA: TGTGCCAGCAGTGGGGGGACATCTCCTCGGCACACTGAAGCTTTCTTT. This sequence encodes CASSGGTSPRHTEAFF.

The chain employs TRBV6-4 and TRBJ2-1, with D possibly matching TRBD2 (5 bases). The CDR3 contains 13 residues. Trimming left V 8 bases short and J 8 bases short, with 16 bases between. CDR1 MRHNA and CDR2 SNTAGT come from the germline V gene. Here the CDR3 reads CASAERSEDEQFF. In DNA, the CDR3 is TGTGCCAGCGCGGAAAGGTCGGAGGATGAGCAGTTCTTC.

The rearrangement uses TRBV7-7 and TRBJ2-2; no definite D call. The V gene's germline CDR1 is SSHAT and CDR2 FNYEAQ (reference sequence). V was pared by 1 base and J by 6 bases, with 6 bases between. The CDR3 loop spans 13 amino acids. CDR3 in DNA: TGTGCCAGCAGCTTAGAGGCGGCCGGGGAGCTGTTTTTT. Its protein is CASSLEAAGELFF.

The V gene is TRBV19, the J gene TRBJ1-4, with D possibly TRBD1 on 5 matching bases. Per germline, CDR1 LNHDA and CDR2 SQIVND (reference sequence). This CDR3 spans 14 amino acids. V lost 3 bases and J lost 4, with 9 bases in between. The CDR3 nucleotides are TGTGCCAGTAGTATCGGGCAGGGTAATGAAAAACTGTTTTTT. This codes for CASSIGQGNEKLFF. Drawing the rest from reference TRBV19 and TRBJ1-4, the complete variable domain is DGGITQSPKYLFRKEGQNVTLSCEQNLNHDAMYWYRQDPGQGLRLIYYSQIVNDFQKGDIAEGYSVSREKKESFPLTVTSAQKNPTAFYLCASSIGQGNEKLFFGSGTQLSVL.

The chain combines TRBV7-9 with TRBJ1-1, with a possible D match to TRBD1 (5 bases). Germline V lookup: CDR1 SEHNR, CDR2 FQNEAQ (reference sequence). The CDR3 length is 15 residues. V was shortened by 8 bases and J by 4 bases, with 20 bases between the two germline ends. This chain's CDR3 is CASSLLSGGGTEAFF. For the CDR3, the DNA is TGTGCCAGCTCATTACTCTCCGGGGGTGGCACTGAAGCTTTCTTT.

The rearrangement links TRBV4-1 to TRBJ2-7, with TRBD2 matching over 11 bases. The CDR3 runs 14 residues. Germline CDR1 reads MGHRA; CDR2 reads YSYEKL. Losses at the gene ends were 4 bases for V and 2 bases for J; bases not matched to a gene: 1. This CDR3 is CASSLAGGPYEQYF. The CDR3 nucleotides are TGCGCCAGCAGCCTAGCGGGGGGGCCCTACGAGCAGTACTTC.

This clone was detected only a few times. The J gene is TRBJ1-5, the V gene TRBV7-9; D is uncertain. Germline values: CDR1 SEHNR, CDR2 FQNEAQ (reference sequence). Trimming shortened V by 1 base and J by 5 bases, and 6 bases separated the two germline ends. The CDR3 length is 13 residues. DNA of the CDR3: TGTGCCAGCAGCTTAGTGGAGGATCAGCCCCAGCATTTT. This sequence encodes CASSLVEDQPQHF.

This clone was seen a few times. The rearrangement joins TRBV19 to TRBJ1-5, with D possibly being TRBD1 (5 bases). There are 15 residues in the CDR3. V was clipped by 3 bases and J by 4 bases, with 13 bases between them. The germline V gene has CDR1 LNHDA and CDR2 SQIVND (reference sequence). The CDR3 is CASSILYGGNQPQHF. The CDR3 DNA reads TGTGCCAGTAGTATCCTTTACGGGGGGAATCAGCCCCAGCATTTT.

The CDR3 sequence is CASSIGGDEAFF. CDR3 bases: TGTGCCAGTAGTATAGGTGGAGACGAAGCTTTCTTT. This chain links TRBV19 with TRBJ1-1; no firm D call. The germline V gene encodes CDR1 LNHDA and CDR2 SQIVND (reference sequence). This CDR3 has 12 residues. V was shortened by 1 base and J by 8 bases, with 8 bases between the two germline ends.

The V gene is TRBV5-4, the J gene TRBJ1-4; 9 bases match TRBD1. Per germline, CDR1 SGHNT and CDR2 YYREEE (reference sequence). V dropped 1 base and J dropped 4; count of bases not matched to a gene: 2. The CDR3 runs to 15 residues. Here the CDR3 reads CASSLRGQGNEKLFF. CDR3 nucleotide sequence: TGTGCCAGCAGCTTGAGGGGACAGGGTAATGAAAAACTGTTTTTT.

This chain joins TRBV18 and TRBJ1-2, with D unclear. V lost 2 bases to trimming and J lost 4 bases, with 11 bases between them. Germline V gene lookup returns CDR1 KGHSH and CDR2 LQKENI. This CDR3 has 14 residues. DNA for the CDR3: TGTGCCAGCTCACCAGGCGAGACTGGCTATGGCTACACCTTC. Translating it yields CASSPGETGYGYTF.

The chain combines TRBV9 with TRBJ2-1; 13 nucleotides line up with TRBD2. V lost 3 bases to trimming and J lost 4 bases; unmatched junction nucleotides: 4. Germline V gene lookup returns CDR1 SGDLS and CDR2 YYNGEE. The CDR3 is 16 amino acids. CDR3 protein: CASSARTSGGYNEQFF. The CDR3 coding sequence is TGTGCCAGCAGCGCGCGGACTAGCGGGGGTTACAATGAGCAGTTCTTC.